Presented here are 30 T cell receptor beta chains from one specimen sequenced in a study of cytomegalovirus exposure and HLA in healthy donors (dated 2017 in TCRdb). Libraries were made using the immunoSEQ multiplex PCR assay. For the multiplex PCR, a mixture combining 60 forward primers for TCR Vbeta segments and 13 reverse primers for TCR Jbeta segments was used. TCRdb holds this immuneACCESS table with in-frame rearrangements only. Some clones are missing; in checked studies, unresolved V genes explain under half, and the rest has no known cause. The sample table records about 250,000 clones; about nine tenths of these occur just once. 1.5% to 2% of the sample goes to the ten largest clones. The material sequenced was PBMCs. The receptors were gathered from a girl aged 2 to 10 in good health and CMV-seronegative.

The V call is TRBV6-6, the J call TRBJ2-3; 7 bases align to TRBD2. The CDR3 totals 14 residues. J was trimmed by 6 bases and V by 5 bases; bases with no gene match: 8. Germline lookup yields CDR1 MNHNY and CDR2 SVGAGI (reference sequence). Here the CDR3 reads CASSIGLGLDTQYF. The CDR3, as DNA: TGTGCCAGCAGTATCGGACTAGGATTGGATACGCAGTATTTT.

This chain joins TRBV5-6 and TRBJ2-1, with TRBD1 matching over 9 bases. V trimming: 0 bases; J trimming: 9 bases; junction bases outside the gene matches: 4. Germline V gives CDR1 SGHDT, CDR2 YYEEEE. The CDR3 has 14 amino acids. The CDR3 protein is CASSLGDRASEQFF. DNA of the CDR3: TGTGCCAGCAGCTTGGGGGACAGGGCTTCTGAGCAGTTCTTC.

This sequence joins TRBV7-8 and TRBJ1-1, with 7 bases fitting TRBD1. The J segment lost 5 bases and the V segment lost 5 bases, leaving 5 bases of the junction unmatched. The CDR3 contains 13 residues. CDR1 and CDR2 (germline): SGHVS, FQNEAQ. The DNA for the CDR3 is TGTGCCAGCAGCCGCAAGACAGGGACTGAAGCTTTCTTT. Its protein is CASSRKTGTEAFF.

The J gene is TRBJ1-1, the V gene TRBV7-8, with 9 bases fitting TRBD1. This CDR3 comprises 15 residues. Germline CDR1 is SGHVS and CDR2 is FQNEAQ. With 1 base clipped from V and 9 bases from J, the junction kept 9 bases outside the gene matches. DNA for the CDR3: TGTGCCAGCAGCTTAGGGTGGGGACAGGGATTTCAAGCTTTCTTT. This gives the protein CASSLGWGQGFQAFF.

This chain uses TRBV27 with TRBJ1-6, with 9 bases matching TRBD1. V shed 4 bases, J shed 8 bases, and the junction held 18 bases outside the gene matches. The CDR3 is 19 residues long. The germline CDR1 and CDR2 sequences are MNHEY and SMNVEV (reference sequence). The CDR3 coding sequence is TGTGCCAGCAGTTCAAGGGCTGTGGGGACAGGGACAGGAGATTCACCCCTCCACTTT. Its protein product is CASSSRAVGTGTGDSPLHF.

With respect to this clone: The junction does not match germline at one end; this may be a read error. The V gene is TRBV7-9, the J gene TRBJ1-5; 7 positions agree with TRBD1. Looked up from germline, CDR1 is SEHNR and CDR2 is FQNEAQ (reference sequence). This CDR3 contains 17 residues. The CDR3, as DNA: TGTTCCAGCAGCTTAGAGGGGGGCAGGGGGAACAATCAGCCCCAGCATTTT. Its translation: CSSSLEGGRGNNQPQHF.

V gene TRBV7-2 combines with J gene TRBJ1-4; D is ambiguous. Trimming removed 1 base from V and 8 bases from J, with 11 bases in between. Germline lookup yields CDR1 SGHTA and CDR2 FQGNSA. CDR3 length equals 14 residues. The CDR3 sequence: CASSLVGGPEKLFF. CDR3 in DNA: TGTGCCAGCAGCTTAGTCGGCGGCCCGGAAAAACTGTTTTTT.

The chain recombines TRBV11-2 with TRBJ2-5; D possibly corresponds to TRBD2 (6 bases). Looked up from germline, CDR1 is SGHAT and CDR2 is FQNNGV. Trimming pared 4 bases from V and 2 bases from J, leaving 17 bases between. The CDR3 contains 16 residues. The CDR3 sequence is CASSSSLGAGQETQYF. Here the CDR3 DNA reads TGTGCCAGCAGCTCCTCCCTAGGGGCGGGACAAGAGACCCAGTACTTC.

This clone appeared a single time. This rearrangement joins TRBV7-3 to TRBJ2-2; no clear D gene. Trimming took 5 bases from V and 3 from J, leaving 4 bases between them. The CDR3 totals 12 residues. Germline V lookup: CDR1 SGHTA, CDR2 FQGTGA. The CDR3 DNA follows: TGTGCCAGCAGCCCCTACACCGGGGAGCTGTTTTTT. Its translation: CASSPYTGELFF.

This clone showed up just a few times. The J gene is TRBJ1-2, the V gene TRBV11-2, with D unresolved. Germline V gives CDR1 SGHAT, CDR2 FQNNGV. The CDR3 is made up of 13 amino acids. V lost 5 bases and J lost 5, with 12 bases in between. The CDR3 DNA sequence: TGTGCCAGCAGCCCCGGCGGCGCGTATGGCTACACCTTC. Its protein is CASSPGGAYGYTF.

V gene TRBV5-1 combines with J gene TRBJ2-1; maybe TRBD2 (5 bases). The CDR3 has 15 amino acids. CDR1 and CDR2 (germline): SGHRS, YFSETQ. V gave up 0 bases and J gave up 5 bases, with 12 bases separating them. CDR3 DNA sequence: TGCGCCAGCAGCTTGGGCGCGCGAGGGAACAATGAGCAGTTCTTC. Its translation is CASSLGARGNNEQFF.

This chain joins TRBV19 and TRBJ2-2; 9 positions match TRBD1. This CDR3 region has 16 residues. V was clipped by 5 bases and J by 0 bases; unmatched bases: 4. Germline CDR1 LNHDA, CDR2 SQIVND (reference sequence). The CDR3 sequence is CASSVTGGSNTGELFF. CDR3 nucleotide sequence: TGTGCCAGTAGTGTGACAGGGGGATCGAACACCGGGGAGCTGTTTTTT.

This clone was found once. This chain connects TRBV10-3 to TRBJ2-7, with TRBD2 identical over 13 bases. The V segment lost 5 bases and the J segment 4 bases; nucleotides outside the gene matches: 8. The germline gives CDR1 ENHRY, CDR2 SYGVKD. This CDR3 region has 16 residues. CDR3 nucleotide sequence: TGTGCCATCAGTTCCCGGACTAGCGGGAGAAGATACGAGCAGTACTTC. Translation: CAISSRTSGRRYEQYF.

The V gene is TRBV5-6, the J gene TRBJ2-7, with TRBD1 matching 9 bases. V was clipped by 5 bases and J by 2 bases; unmatched bases: 5. This CDR3 is 14 amino acids long. The germline V gene encodes CDR1 SGHDT and CDR2 YYEEEE. CDR3: CASRDRGIAYEQYF. DNA for the CDR3: TGTGCCAGCAGAGACAGGGGGATAGCCTACGAGCAGTACTTC.

This chain joins TRBV2 and TRBJ2-7; 9 bases line up with TRBD1. CDR3 length: 14 amino acids. Unmatched junction bases numbered 5, after V lost 4 bases and J lost 4 bases. Germline V gene lookup returns CDR1 SNHLY and CDR2 FYNNEI. The DNA for the CDR3 is TGTGCCAGCAGTGGACAGGGGGGAAAGTACGAGCAGTACTTC. It is translated as CASSGQGGKYEQYF.

The chain couples TRBV7-3 to TRBJ2-7, with 8 bases identical to TRBD2. The V gene's germline CDR1 is SGHTA and CDR2 FQGTGA. The CDR3 is 16 amino acids. After removal of 2 bases from V and 7 bases from J, the junction contained 13 bases not matched to a gene. CDR3 sequence: CASSLRYGGGSGEQYF. The CDR3 DNA follows: TGTGCCAGCAGCTTACGGTACGGCGGGGGGTCGGGAGAGCAGTACTTC.

The V call is TRBV5-4, the J call TRBJ2-1, with 14 bases matching TRBD2. The CDR3 extends over 17 amino acids. Trimming cost V 4 bases and J 4 bases; bases outside gene matches: 7. From germline, CDR1 is SGHNT and CDR2 YYREEE (reference sequence). As DNA, the CDR3 is TGTGCCAGCAGCCCAAGACTAGCGGGGGGGCTATACAATGAGCAGTTCTTC. Translating it yields CASSPRLAGGLYNEQFF.

This sequence joins TRBV4-1 and TRBJ1-1, with a tentative D call TRBD1 (6 bases). This CDR3 is built from 16 residues. V was cut by 3 bases and J by 7 bases, with 21 bases left in between. In germline, CDR1 is MGHRA, CDR2 YSYEKL. This chain's CDR3 is CASSHATGQSSREAFF. In DNA form, the CDR3 reads TGCGCCAGCAGCCACGCTACCGGACAGAGCTCACGTGAAGCTTTCTTT.

J is TRBJ2-7 and V is TRBV29-1; 9 bases are shared with TRBD1. This CDR3 is 12 amino acids long. J was trimmed by 5 bases and V by 7 bases; bases with no gene match: 6. The germline CDR1 and CDR2 sequences are SQVTM and ANQGSEA. The CDR3 bases are TGCAGCGCCGGGACAGGGCTCGACGAGCAGTACTTC. It encodes CSAGTGLDEQYF.

The J gene is TRBJ2-1, the V gene TRBV21-1; TRBD2 is the table's D call and was not checked against the DNA. TRBV21-1 is a pseudogene segment. The CDR3 is 19 amino acids. The CDR3: CASSATGGSGRSTYNEQFF. CDR3 coding DNA: TGTGCCAGCAGCGCCACTGGGGGTAGCGGGAGAAGTACCTACAATGAGCAGTTCTTC.

The chain uses TRBV11-2 and TRBJ2-7, with 8 bases identical to TRBD2. Losses at the gene ends were 5 bases for V and 5 bases for J; bases not matched to a gene: 11. CDR3 size: 15 residues. Germline CDR1 SGHAT, CDR2 FQNNGV. CDR3 sequence (DNA): TGTGCCAGCAGCCCCGGACTAGCTCGCGACCACGAGCAGTACTTC. As protein: CASSPGLARDHEQYF.

This rearrangement joins TRBV5-1 to TRBJ2-5; D might be TRBD2 (5 bases). Judging by the DNA end, TRBJ2-7 fits better; the J call may be wrong. Germline CDR1 and CDR2: SGHRS and YFSETQ. The CDR3 runs 14 residues. CDR3 sequence reads: CASSPVGSSYEQYF. In DNA, the CDR3 is TGCGCCAGCAGCCCCGTAGGGAGCTCCTACGAGCAGTACTTC.

A few counts support this clone. The V call is TRBV4-2, the J call TRBJ1-2; the D gene is possibly TRBD1 (5 bases). CDR3 length: 16 residues. Germline-derived CDR1 and CDR2 are LGHNA and YNFKEQ. V lost 2 bases to trimming and J lost 6 bases, with 19 bases between them. The CDR3 loop reads CASSQPRRVPGNGYTF. In DNA form, the CDR3 reads TGTGCCAGCAGCCAACCGCGCAGGGTCCCTGGTAATGGCTACACCTTC.

The chain couples TRBV27 to TRBJ2-7, with a weak D call TRBD1 (6 bases). This CDR3 is built from 16 residues. Germline V CDR1 and CDR2: MNHEY, SMNVEV (reference sequence). Trimming left V 5 bases short and J 0 bases short, with 17 bases between. The CDR3 here is CASSPDWTDYSYEQYF. In DNA, the CDR3 is TGTGCCAGCAGTCCCGACTGGACAGACTACTCCTACGAGCAGTACTTC.

A few counts support this clone. The rearrangement joins TRBV2 to TRBJ1-4; D may be TRBD1 (6 bases). V lost 7 bases to trimming and J lost 11 bases, with 17 bases between them. Germline-derived CDR1 and CDR2 are SNHLY and FYNNEI. CDR3 length: 13 amino acids. The CDR3 loop is CASIGQGKEKLFF. The CDR3 nucleotides read TGTGCCAGCATAGGGCAGGGGAAGGAGAAACTGTTTTTT.

This clone was observed once. The genes are TRBV9 and TRBJ1-5; D possibly corresponds to TRBD1 (5 bases). CDR3 size: 14 residues. Trimming pared 3 bases from V and 7 bases from J, leaving 14 bases between. The germline V gene has CDR1 SGDLS and CDR2 YYNGEE. The DNA of the CDR3 is TGTGCCAGCAGCGCTACGGGGGGTAAGCAGCCCCAGCATTTT. Protein: CASSATGGKQPQHF.

The chain carries TRBV6-5 and TRBJ1-5, with TRBD1 matching 7 bases. The junction had 6 bases not matched to a gene; V was cut back by 4 bases and J by 3 bases. The CDR3 totals 15 residues. Germline lookup yields CDR1 MNHEY and CDR2 SVGAGI. The CDR3 DNA reads TGTGCCAGCAGTTCAGGGACAGCCCTCAATCAGCCCCAGCATTTT. Translation: CASSSGTALNQPQHF.

The sample holds a few counts of this clone. This chain connects TRBV6-1 to TRBJ1-1; 7 bases align to TRBD1. Trimming removed 5 bases from V and 3 bases from J; junction bases left unmatched: 6. This CDR3 is 14 amino acids long. The germline V gene has CDR1 MNHNS and CDR2 SASEGT. CDR3 in DNA: TGTGCCAGCAGTCGGACAGGAGTTTACACTGAAGCTTTCTTT. This gives the protein CASSRTGVYTEAFF.

The chain uses TRBV19 and TRBJ1-1; no reliable D call. The CDR3 totals 14 residues. Trimming cost V 3 bases and J 6 bases, with 14 bases left between them. Germline V gene lookup returns CDR1 LNHDA and CDR2 SQIVND (reference sequence). CDR3 sequence reads: CASSMIEGRAEAFF. In DNA, the CDR3 is TGTGCCAGTAGTATGATTGAGGGAAGGGCTGAAGCTTTCTTT.

This chain links TRBV6-5 with TRBJ1-5, with D possibly matching TRBD1 (6 bases). The CDR3 runs 15 residues. The V end lost 0 bases, the J end lost 4 bases, and 10 bases lay between the germline ends. Germline CDR1 and CDR2: MNHEY and SVGAGI. CDR3 DNA: TGTGCCAGCAGTTACTCGGGAGGGACAAATCAGCCCCAGCATTTT. Amino acids: CASSYSGGTNQPQHF.